This T cell receptor beta chain was obtained from a study of siplizumab effects on memory and regulatory T cells. Trimming took 3 bases from V and 4 from J; bases not matched to a gene: 5. Per germline, CDR1 MDHEN and CDR2 SYDVKM. The CDR3 has 14 residues. Regarding this clone: Its antigen remains unidentified.

General study findings and limits: The mapping of alloreactive clones to unstimulated subsets covered only a minor fraction of them. Proliferating clones, CD4+ or CD8+, lacked an assignable naive or memory phenotype in roughly 80-96% of cases. Contribution to the alloresponse seemed major for naive T cells, which also seemed more diverse than memory cells.

Each sample yielded 90,000 to 100,000 assayed TCR templates. Data came from immunoSEQ multiplex PCR; TCRdb stores just in-frame clones and leaves some out. The sample has just under 85,000 clones, roughly 89% seen once; the top ten hold around 1.6%. Material: Tregs sorted from blood. This TCR came from a human donor in good health. The rearrangement links TRBV28 to TRBJ1-2, with TRBD1 matching 7 bases. The CDR3 protein is CASSFSTGTYGYTF. The CDR3 coding sequence is TGTGCCAGCAGTTTCTCGACAGGGACCTATGGCTACACCTTC.